The rows below give T cell receptor beta chains drawn from one sample of a study of cytomegalovirus exposure and HLA in healthy donors. Assay: immunoSEQ multiplex PCR; the TCRdb copy retains only in-frame clones and omits some. This repertoire shows just over 200,000 clones, 65% to 80% found once; its top ten account for about 1.7%. Material: PBMCs. These TCRs come from a man between 45 and 60 years old in good health and CMV-seronegative. The CDR3 runs from the conserved cysteine through the conserved F or W. The order of the fields is V gene, clone size, J gene, D gene, CDR3 protein, CDR3 DNA. A D gene is named only where the DNA matches it firmly. Clone size, where shown, is once, few, many, or a class for clones that have expanded.

v_call: TRBV5-5; clone_size: NA; j_call: TRBJ1-5; d_call: NA; cdr3_aa: CASSPAAPTGYNQPQHF; cdr3_nt: TGTGCCAGCAGCCCTGCCGCCCCTACAGGCTACAATCAGCCCCAGCATTTT
v_call: TRBV18; clone_size: NA; j_call: TRBJ2-7; d_call: TRBD2; cdr3_aa: CASSRVGTSEYEQYF; cdr3_nt: TGTGCCAGCTCACGGGTGGGGACTAGCGAATACGAGCAGTACTTC
v_call: TRBV6-1; clone_size: NA; j_call: TRBJ2-1; d_call: NA; cdr3_aa: CASSEKGAYNEQFF; cdr3_nt: TGTGCCAGCAGTGAAAAGGGAGCCTACAATGAGCAGTTCTTC
v_call: TRBV19; clone_size: NA; j_call: TRBJ1-5; d_call: TRBD1; cdr3_aa: CASKYRDRESPQHF; cdr3_nt: TGTGCCAGTAAATACCGGGACAGGGAGTCGCCCCAGCATTTT
v_call: TRBV30; clone_size: NA; j_call: TRBJ1-1; d_call: NA; cdr3_aa: CAWRQGQHTEAFF; cdr3_nt: TGTGCCTGGAGACAGGGCCAACACACTGAAGCTTTCTTT
v_call: TRBV4-2; clone_size: NA; j_call: TRBJ2-7; d_call: TRBD1; cdr3_aa: CASSRGVQGQGTYEQYF; cdr3_nt: TGTGCCAGCAGCCGAGGGGTCCAGGGACAGGGGACCTACGAGCAGTACTTC
v_call: TRBV5-1; clone_size: few; j_call: TRBJ2-3; d_call: NA; cdr3_aa: CASKGQSGTDTQYF; cdr3_nt: TGCGCCAGCAAGGGACAATCTGGCACAGATACGCAGTATTTT
v_call: TRBV19; clone_size: NA; j_call: TRBJ2-6; d_call: NA; cdr3_aa: CASSIIGESSGANVLTF; cdr3_nt: TGTGCCAGTAGTATAATCGGGGAAAGTTCTGGGGCCAACGTCCTGACTTTC
v_call: TRBV6-1; clone_size: NA; j_call: TRBJ1-2; d_call: NA; cdr3_aa: CATRVLNYGGYTF; cdr3_nt: TGTGCCACCCGGGTTCTTAACTATGGCGGCTACACCTTC
v_call: TRBV7-9; clone_size: NA; j_call: TRBJ2-1; d_call: NA; cdr3_aa: CASSSGIHPEQFF; cdr3_nt: TGTGCCAGCAGCTCCGGGATCCACCCTGAGCAGTTCTTC
v_call: TRBV27; clone_size: NA; j_call: TRBJ2-3; d_call: TRBD2; cdr3_aa: CASSGLGTDTQYF; cdr3_nt: TGTGCCAGCTCGGGACTAGGGACTGATACGCAGTATTTT
v_call: TRBV5-5; clone_size: NA; j_call: TRBJ1-1; d_call: NA; cdr3_aa: CASSFSPGAEAFF; cdr3_nt: TGTGCCAGCAGCTTTTCTCCCGGGGCTGAAGCTTTCTTT
v_call: TRBV5-6; clone_size: NA; j_call: TRBJ2-7; d_call: TRBD1; cdr3_aa: CASSSGDRIYEQYF; cdr3_nt: TGTGCCAGCAGCTCAGGGGACAGGATATACGAGCAGTACTTC
v_call: TRBV6-5; clone_size: few; j_call: TRBJ2-7; d_call: NA; cdr3_aa: CASSATDRGPYEQYF; cdr3_nt: TGTGCCAGCAGCGCGACGGACAGAGGACCTTACGAGCAGTACTTC
v_call: TRBV10-1; clone_size: NA; j_call: TRBJ2-7; d_call: TRBD2; cdr3_aa: CTSRALAGEGYEQYF; cdr3_nt: TGCACCAGCAGAGCCTTAGCGGGAGAGGGCTACGAGCAGTACTTC
v_call: TRBV9; clone_size: NA; j_call: TRBJ2-1; d_call: TRBD2; cdr3_aa: CASSVSGTSHNEQFF; cdr3_nt: TGTGCCAGCAGCGTTAGCGGGACATCCCACAATGAGCAGTTCTTC
v_call: TRBV11-2; clone_size: few; j_call: TRBJ2-2; d_call: TRBD2; cdr3_aa: CASSPRVVAGNTGELFF; cdr3_nt: TGTGCCAGCAGCCCTCGAGTGGTAGCGGGAAACACCGGGGAGCTGTTTTTT